This TCR beta chain was profiled in a study of monozygotic twins with inflammatory bowel disease. There are 16 residues in the CDR3. CDR1 and CDR2 from the germline V gene are SGHRS and YFSETQ. TCRalpha and TCRbeta cDNA went through two nested PCRs of approximately 17 and 9 cycles. From its re-call of the 5' RACE reads, TCRdb lists each CDR3 protein once, without DNA. Recorded for this sample: about 380,000 distinct CDR3 sequences. The TCR comes from a human donor with ulcerative colitis or Crohn's disease, or a healthy co-twin of an affected twin (not recorded which). The chain links TRBV5-1 to TRBJ2-1; the D call from TCRdb, TRBD1, cannot be confirmed without DNA. Sequencing was performed on blood. The CDR3 spells CASSWTPRGGNNEQFF.